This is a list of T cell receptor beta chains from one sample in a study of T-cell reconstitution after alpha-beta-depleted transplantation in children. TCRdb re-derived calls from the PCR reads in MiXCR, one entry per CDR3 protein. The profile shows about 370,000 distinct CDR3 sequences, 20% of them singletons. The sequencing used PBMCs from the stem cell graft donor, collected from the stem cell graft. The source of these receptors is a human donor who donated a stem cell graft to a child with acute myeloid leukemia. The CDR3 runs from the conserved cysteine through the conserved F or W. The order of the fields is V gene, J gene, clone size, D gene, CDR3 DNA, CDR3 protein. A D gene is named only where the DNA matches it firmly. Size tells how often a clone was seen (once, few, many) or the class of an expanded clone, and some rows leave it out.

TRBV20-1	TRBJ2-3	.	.	TGCAGTGCTAGAGATATGAAACGGACTAGCACAGATACGCAGTATTTT	CSARDMKRTSTDTQYF
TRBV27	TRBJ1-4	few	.	TGTGCCAGCAGTCAACAGCCAGCCGATAATGAAAAACTGTTTTTT	CASSQQPADNEKLFF
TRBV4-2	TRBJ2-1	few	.	TGTGCCAGCAGCCACCCGGGGGTTACGAATGAGCAGTTCTTC	CASSHPGVTNEQFF
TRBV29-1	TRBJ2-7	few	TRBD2	TGCAGCGTTGAAGAGGAGGGAGCGGGGGAGCAGTACTTC	CSVEEEGAGEQYF
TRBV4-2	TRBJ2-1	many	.	TGTGCCAGCAGCCAATTAAGTGAACGGGAAAGGAATGAGCAGTTCTTC	CASSQLSERERNEQFF
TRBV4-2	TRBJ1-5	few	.	TGTGCCAGCAGCCAAGCTTTGGGGGCAGCCCCTAGGCCCCAGCATTTT	CASSQALGAAPRPQHF
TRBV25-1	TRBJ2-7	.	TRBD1	TGTGCCAGCAGTGACAGGGGGCCCCTCGAGCAGTACTTC	CASSDRGPLEQYF
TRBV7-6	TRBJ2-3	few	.	TGTGCCAGCAGCCCGGCGGGTGGCGGGAGCACAGATACGCAGTATTTT	CASSPAGGGSTDTQYF
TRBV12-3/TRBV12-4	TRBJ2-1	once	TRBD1	TGTGCCAGCAGTAAAGGGACAGGTGGTGAGCAGTTCTTC	CASSKGTGGEQFF
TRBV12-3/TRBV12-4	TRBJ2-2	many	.	TGTGCCAGCAGTTTTCTCGAAGCCGGGGAGCTGTTTTTT	CASSFLEAGELFF
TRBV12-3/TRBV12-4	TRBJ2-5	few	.	TGTGCCAGCAGTTTTAAGGGGACGGGGACCCAGTACTTC	CASSFKGTGTQYF
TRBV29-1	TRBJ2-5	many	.	TGCAGCGTTGAGGGAAACCAAGAGACCCAGTACTTC	CSVEGNQETQYF
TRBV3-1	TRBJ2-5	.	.	TGTGCCAGCACCTTCGACGTACAAGAGACCCAGTACTTC	CASTFDVQETQYF
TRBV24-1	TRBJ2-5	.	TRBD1	TGTGCCACCAGTGATTTTGGGACAGGGGAAGAGACCCAGTACTTC	CATSDFGTGEETQYF
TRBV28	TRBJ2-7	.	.	TGTGCCAGCAGTTTAGAGGACCCCGGCTACGAGCAGTACTTC	CASSLEDPGYEQYF
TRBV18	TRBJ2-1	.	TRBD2	TGTGCCAGCTATGAGACTAGCGGGAGGGCAAATGAGCAGTTCTTC	CASYETSGRANEQFF
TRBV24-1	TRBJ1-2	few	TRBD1	TGTGCCACCAGTGATTCCCGGGACAGGGTCTATGGCTACACCTTC	CATSDSRDRVYGYTF
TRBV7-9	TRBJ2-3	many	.	TGTGCCAGCAGCTTAGTTCGTTCCAGCGGAGGCACAGATACGCAGTATTTT	CASSLVRSSGGTDTQYF
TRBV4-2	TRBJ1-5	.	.	TGTGCCAGCAGTCAAGGGGTCTCATCGCCCCAGCATTTT	CASSQGVSSPQHF
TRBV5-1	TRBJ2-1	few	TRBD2	TGCGCCAGCAGCTTGCACCCGGGACTAGATGCCTACAATGAGCAGTTCTTC	CASSLHPGLDAYNEQFF
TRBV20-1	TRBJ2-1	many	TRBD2	TGCAGTGCTAGAGTTAGCGGGAGGAGCGATGAGCAGTTCTTC	CSARVSGRSDEQFF
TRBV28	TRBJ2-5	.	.	TGTGCCAGCAGAGTGTCCCAAGAGACCCAGTACTTC	CASRVSQETQYF
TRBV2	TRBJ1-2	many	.	TGTGCCAGCAGACCGAGGACAGAACCCTTCTATGGCTACACCTTC	CASRPRTEPFYGYTF
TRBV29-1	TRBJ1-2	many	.	TGCAGCGTTGTAAAGAACTATGGCTACACCTTC	CSVVKNYGYTF
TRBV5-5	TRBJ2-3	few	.	TGTGCCAGCAGCTCCATGGGGGAGTCCGCAGATACGCAGTATTTT	CASSSMGESADTQYF
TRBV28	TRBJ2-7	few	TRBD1	TGTGCCAGCAGTCCTCCGGGGGACAGGACGTACTACGAGCAGTACTTC	CASSPPGDRTYYEQYF
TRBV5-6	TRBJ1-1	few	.	TGTGCCAGCAGCTCTAGGGACACCTTAAACACTGAAGCTTTCTTT	CASSSRDTLNTEAFF
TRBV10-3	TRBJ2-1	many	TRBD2	TGTGCCATCAGTGGGACTAGCGGGAGCAATGAGCAGTTCTTC	CAISGTSGSNEQFF
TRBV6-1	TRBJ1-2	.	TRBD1	TGTGCCAGTAATCCCACTCAGGGGGGATATGGCTACACCTTC	CASNPTQGGYGYTF
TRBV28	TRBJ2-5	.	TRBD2	TGTGCCAGCAGTCTGATAGCGGGAGGGCCGAGAGAGACCCAGTACTTC	CASSLIAGGPRETQYF
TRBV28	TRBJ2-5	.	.	TGTGCCAGCAGTTTAGTGGGACAACAAGAGACCCAGTACTTC	CASSLVGQQETQYF
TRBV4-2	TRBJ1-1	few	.	TGTGCCAGCAGCCAAGTTGGCGTCACTGAAGCTTTCTTT	CASSQVGVTEAFF
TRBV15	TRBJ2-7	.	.	TGTGCCACCAGCAGAGGTACTTTGGGCAGGTCCCCCTCCTACGAGCAGTACTTC	CATSRGTLGRSPSYEQYF
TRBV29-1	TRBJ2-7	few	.	TGCAGCGCCGAGGGGTCCCACTCCTACGAGCAGTACTTC	CSAEGSHSYEQYF
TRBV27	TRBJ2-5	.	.	TGTGCCAGCAGACCCCAGTACCAAGAGACCCAGTACTTC	CASRPQYQETQYF
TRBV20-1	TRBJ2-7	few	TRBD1	TGCAGTGCTAGAGATCCGAGGACAGGTGCCTACGAGCAGTACTTC	CSARDPRTGAYEQYF
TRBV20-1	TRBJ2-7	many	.	TGCAGTGCTAGAGATCACCAGGGGACTTCCTACGAGCAGTACTTC	CSARDHQGTSYEQYF
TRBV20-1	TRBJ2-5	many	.	TGCAGTGCTAGAGACAGGGTTGAGACCCAGTACTTC	CSARDRVETQYF
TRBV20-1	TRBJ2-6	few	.	TGCAGTGCTCAAACAGGGTCTGGGGCCAACGTCCTGACTTTC	CSAQTGSGANVLTF
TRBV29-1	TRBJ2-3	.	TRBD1	TGCAGCGTTGGGGACAGGATTGCTAGCACAGATACGCAGTATTTT	CSVGDRIASTDTQYF
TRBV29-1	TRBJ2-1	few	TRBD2	TGCAGCGTTGGAACGGGAGGGCCGGGCGATGAGCAGTTCTTC	CSVGTGGPGDEQFF